The next 6 T cell receptor beta chains were all read from a single sample in a study of T-cell memory formation after mild COVID-19. One entry per CDR3 protein, called by TCRdb with MiXCR from the 5' RACE reads. The table shows about 240,000 distinct CDR3 sequences, with 9.4% occurring only once. Sequencing input: PBMCs or a T cell subset sorted from them (not recorded which). The receptors were sampled from a man between 18 and 35 years old who had mild COVID-19 (a few samples of this study predate the infection). Cell type and time point are not known.

The chain combines TRBV5-5 with TRBJ2-1, with D perhaps TRBD2 (6 bases). Germline assignment: CDR1 SGHKS and CDR2 YYEKEE (reference sequence). Trimming took off 0 bases at V and 0 bases at J, with 7 bases between the two ends. The CDR3 covers 15 residues. The CDR3 reads CASSLGTNSYNEQFF. The CDR3 DNA reads TGTGCCAGCAGCTTGGGGACTAACTCCTACAATGAGCAGTTCTTC.

This clonotype was seen a few times. The chain employs TRBV5-1 and TRBJ1-1, with 7 bases lining up with TRBD1. The germline gives CDR1 SGHRS, CDR2 YFSETQ. V gave up 7 bases and J gave up 0 bases; unmatched junction bases: 6. The CDR3 runs to 14 residues. This CDR3 reads CASGGQSMNTEAFF. CDR3 nucleotide sequence: TGCGCCAGCGGGGGACAGTCTATGAACACTGAAGCTTTCTTT.

This clonotype was seen a few times. V and J are TRBV7-9 and TRBJ1-2, with a weak D call TRBD1 (6 bases). Germline CDR1 SEHNR, CDR2 FQNEAQ (reference sequence). V gave up 1 base and J gave up 8 bases, with 17 bases separating them. This CDR3 contains 15 residues. CDR3: CASSLVPRTGGGYTF. The CDR3 nucleotides are TGTGCCAGCAGCTTAGTCCCTAGGACCGGGGGCGGCTACACCTTC.

This clonotype was counted only a few times. This chain uses TRBV7-2 with TRBJ2-1; TRBD1 matches 10 bases. The germline CDR1 and CDR2 sequences are SGHTA and FQGNSA. The length of the CDR3 is 14 residues. The J segment lost 7 bases and the V segment lost 3 bases, leaving 3 bases of the junction unmatched. This chain's CDR3 is CASSFRQGANEQFF. CDR3 in DNA: TGTGCCAGCAGCTTCCGACAGGGGGCAAATGAGCAGTTCTTC.

This clonotype showed up just a few times. This chain uses TRBV15 with TRBJ1-4; tentative D call: TRBD1 (5 bases). The CDR3 sequence is 15 residues long. V lost 5 bases and J 8 bases, leaving 18 bases between the germline ends. In germline, CDR1 is LNHNV, CDR2 YYDKDF (reference sequence). The CDR3 DNA follows: TGTGCCACCAGCGCCCCAGGGAGGGAAGAAGAAAAACTGTTTTTT. Its translation: CATSAPGREEEKLFF. The full variable domain, completed using reference TRBV15 and TRBJ1-4, is DAMVIQNPRYQVTQFGKPVTLSCSQTLNHNVMYWYQQKSSQAPKLLFHYYDKDFNNEADTPDNFQSRRPNTSFCFLDIRSPGLGDTAMYLCATSAPGREEEKLFFGSGTQLSVL.

The table lists this clonotype with a few counts. This sequence joins TRBV29-1 and TRBJ1-1, with D possibly matching TRBD1 (5 bases). The CDR3 spans 12 residues. The germline V gene encodes CDR1 SQVTM and CDR2 ANQGSEA. V lost 4 bases and J lost 1, with 7 bases in between. The CDR3 coding sequence is TGCAGCGTTGTGGGGCCGAACACTGAAGCTTTCTTT. Translated, it gives CSVVGPNTEAFF.